The 22 T cell receptor beta chains presented below share a single source sample, sequenced in a study of blood T cell repertoires in COVID-19. Produced via immunoSEQ multiplex PCR; TCRdb's table is partial and in-frame only. The sample holds about 120,000 clones, around nine tenths seen once. Material for sequencing was peripheral blood. The receptors derive from a human donor with active COVID-19. The donor label of this sample is uncertain.

The V and J genes are TRBV18 and TRBJ2-1; D perhaps matches TRBD2 (6 bases). This CDR3 contains 15 residues. V gave up 0 bases and J gave up 9 bases, with 15 bases separating them. Germline V gene sequence: CDR1 KGHSH, CDR2 LQKENI. CDR3 nucleotides: TGTGCCAGCTCACCACCAACTAGACTGGGGGGTGAGCAGTTCTTC. Its protein is CASSPPTRLGGEQFF.

The CDR3 spells CASRLRLGPSGSPLHF. The CDR3, as DNA: TGTGCCAGCAGGCTCCGGCTGGGGCCATCGGGCTCACCCCTCCACTTT. J is TRBJ1-6 and V is TRBV13; D is possibly TRBD1 (5 bases). V was pared by 6 bases and J by 10 bases, with 22 bases between. CDR3 length: 16 amino acids. Germline V lookup: CDR1 PRHDT, CDR2 FYEKMQ (reference sequence).

The V and J genes are TRBV27 and TRBJ2-2; 14 positions agree with TRBD2. The CDR3 is made up of 18 amino acids. Losses at the gene ends were 3 bases for V and 3 bases for J; bases not matched to a gene: 6. Germline CDR1 MNHEY, CDR2 SMNVEV (reference sequence). The CDR3 nucleotides are TGTGCCAGCAGTTTCTTAAGACTAGCGGGGGGGGACACCGGGGAGCTGTTTTTT. Its protein product is CASSFLRLAGGDTGELFF.

CDR3 nucleotide sequence: TGTGCCAGCAGCATCGACACGCCTGGAAACACCATATATTTT. It specifies CASSIDTPGNTIYF. The chain carries TRBV9 and TRBJ1-3, with no clear D. This CDR3 contains 14 residues. Per the germline V gene, CDR1 is SGDLS and CDR2 is YYNGEE. V was cut by 4 bases and J by 2 bases, with 10 bases left in between.

The rearrangement uses TRBV16 and TRBJ1-1, with D possibly TRBD1 on 5 matching bases. V was pared by 1 base and J by 4 bases, with 13 bases between. Germline V CDR1 and CDR2: KGHSY, FQNENV. This CDR3 region has 15 residues. CDR3 residues: CASSQWGVVSTEAFF. CDR3 nucleotides: TGTGCCAGCAGCCAATGGGGGGTTGTGAGCACTGAAGCTTTCTTT.

The chain uses TRBV2 and TRBJ2-7; D might be TRBD1 (6 bases). Germline V gene data show CDR1 as SNHLY and CDR2 as FYNNEI. The V gene lost 6 bases and the J gene lost 5 bases, with 14 bases spanning the gap. This CDR3 has 13 amino acids. The CDR3 bases are TGTGCCAGCAGCCTCGGACAGTCCCACGAGCAGTACTTC. Its translation is CASSLGQSHEQYF.

The chain is built from TRBV18 and TRBJ1-5, with D perhaps TRBD1 (6 bases). Trimming pared 3 bases from V and 4 bases from J, leaving 13 bases between. The CDR3 is 15 residues long. The germline V gene encodes CDR1 KGHSH and CDR2 LQKENI. Here the CDR3 DNA reads TGTGCCAGCTCACCGGACAGCTTACCTAATCAGCCCCAGCATTTT. It yields the protein CASSPDSLPNQPQHF. Using reference TRBV18 and TRBJ1-5 for the parts outside the CDR3, the full variable domain is NAGVMQNPRHLVRRRGQEARLRCSPMKGHSHVYWYRQLPEEGLKFMVYLQKENIIDESGMPKERFSAEFPKEGPSILRIQQVVRGDSAAYFCASSPDSLPNQPQHFGDGTRLSIL.

V and J are TRBV3-1 (or the pseudogene TRBV3-2) and TRBJ1-1, with D tentatively TRBD1 (5 bases). With 2 bases removed from V and 3 bases from J, the gap between germline ends came to 10 bases. The CDR3 is 14 residues long. Per the germline V gene, CDR1 is LGHDT and CDR2 is YNNKEL (reference sequence). The CDR3 DNA reads TGTGCCAGCAGCCAAACGGCCAGGGACACTGAAGCTTTCTTT. Translation: CASSQTARDTEAFF.

This clone was seen a single time. The CDR3 DNA follows: TGTGCCATCCCCACCCGAGGGGGCGAACGCACCGGGGAGCTGTTTTTT. Protein product: CAIPTRGGERTGELFF. The chain employs TRBV28 and TRBJ2-2; TRBD1 agrees at 7 bases. The germline gives CDR1 MDHEN, CDR2 SYDVKM. V lost 10 bases, J lost 4 bases, and 15 bases stayed unmatched. CDR3 length: 16 amino acids.

The CDR3 is CATSCPTGNYGYTF. In nucleotides, the CDR3 is TGCGCCACCTCGTGCCCGACAGGGAACTATGGCTACACCTTC. V is TRBV23-1 and J is TRBJ1-2, with 7 bases aligning to TRBD1. TRBV23-1 is sorted into the ORF group, with uncertain function. The V and J ends lost 10 bases and 2 bases, in that order; junction bases with no gene match: 10. The CDR3 loop spans 14 amino acids.

This chain joins TRBV18 and TRBJ2-5; 8 positions agree with TRBD1. Germline CDR1 is KGHSH and CDR2 is LQKENI. V lost 2 bases, J lost 4 bases, and 6 bases stayed unmatched. The CDR3 spans 15 residues. The CDR3 bases are TGTGCCAGCTCACCAGTACAGGGGGTAGGAGAGACCCAGTACTTC. As protein: CASSPVQGVGETQYF.

This clone was detected once. The chain joins TRBV10-2 to TRBJ1-2; D ambiguous. The CDR3 is 15 residues long. Trimming removed 1 base from V and 0 bases from J, with 9 bases in between. Germline lookup yields CDR1 WSHSY and CDR2 SAAADI. The CDR3 loop is CASSEFEGANYGYTF. In nucleotides, the CDR3 is TGCGCCAGCAGTGAGTTTGAAGGAGCTAACTATGGCTACACCTTC.

The rearrangement joins TRBV2 to TRBJ1-1; D not certain. The V gene's germline CDR1 is SNHLY and CDR2 FYNNEI. Between the trimmed V and J ends, which lost 5 bases and 0 bases, there was a span of 10 bases. The CDR3 runs to 14 residues. The CDR3 region is CASSTEYMNTEAFF. The CDR3 nucleotides read TGTGCCAGCAGTACAGAGTACATGAACACTGAAGCTTTCTTT.

The chain recombines TRBV19 with TRBJ2-1; D is perhaps TRBD1 (5 bases). The CDR3 is 16 amino acids. Germline V gene sequence: CDR1 LNHDA, CDR2 SQIVND (reference sequence). V lost 5 bases and J 4 bases, leaving 18 bases between the germline ends. CDR3 sequence: CASSGVGPQNYNEQFF. The CDR3 nucleotides read TGTGCCAGTAGTGGGGTGGGGCCACAAAATTACAATGAGCAGTTCTTC. Combining the CDR3 with reference TRBV19 and TRBJ2-1 gives the whole variable domain DGGITQSPKYLFRKEGQNVTLSCEQNLNHDAMYWYRQDPGQGLRLIYYSQIVNDFQKGDIAEGYSVSREKKESFPLTVTSAQKNPTAFYLCASSGVGPQNYNEQFFGPGTRLTVL.

This clone was detected only once. The gene calls are TRBV12-3 or TRBV12-4 and TRBJ2-4, with TRBD2 identical over 8 bases. The CDR3 contains 13 residues. V lost 6 bases and J lost 8; bases outside the gene matches: 6. The CDR3, as DNA: TGTGCCAGCAGCCCGACCGGGAGGGACATTCAGTACTTC. Translating it yields CASSPTGRDIQYF.

With regard to this clone: Different DNA sequences within this sample yield the same CDR3. CDR3 region: CASSFRGNTEAFF. In DNA, the CDR3 is TGTGCCAGCAGTTTCCGCGGGAACACTGAAGCTTTCTTT. The rearrangement links TRBV28 to TRBJ1-1; D unclear. There are 13 residues in the CDR3. Looked up from germline, CDR1 is MDHEN and CDR2 is SYDVKM. V was cut by 3 bases and J by 1 base, with 6 bases left in between.

In nucleotides, the CDR3 is TGTGCCAGCAGTTACGGTGGCACCCCTTCCCTCGAGCAGTACTTC. Protein sequence: CASSYGGTPSLEQYF. The chain combines TRBV6-6 with TRBJ2-7, with no clear D. CDR3 length: 15 amino acids. Trimming left V 2 bases short and J 6 bases short, with 17 bases between. CDR1 and CDR2 (germline): MNHNY, SVGAGI (reference sequence).

The chain has TRBV6-5 and TRBJ1-1; D is undetermined. The germline gives CDR1 MNHEY, CDR2 SVGAGI. V dropped 8 bases and J dropped 1 base, with 14 bases sitting between them. This CDR3 comprises 14 residues. The CDR3 sequence: CASRGLAGNTEAFF. The CDR3 DNA reads as TGTGCCAGCCGCGGACTAGCAGGGAACACTGAAGCTTTCTTT.

This chain uses TRBV18 with TRBJ2-3, with 8 bases fitting TRBD1. Germline V lookup: CDR1 KGHSH, CDR2 LQKENI. V shed 1 base, J shed 11 bases, and the junction held 17 bases outside the gene matches. This CDR3 spans 17 amino acids. DNA of the CDR3: TGTGCCAGCTCACCACTAGGACAGGGTTCCGTAGGGATCAGGCAGTATTTT. Translated, it gives CASSPLGQGSVGIRQYF.

The J gene is TRBJ1-5, the V gene TRBV19; TRBD1 matches at 7 bases. V was pared by 5 bases and J by 6 bases, with 10 bases of the junction left unmatched. The germline V gene has CDR1 LNHDA and CDR2 SQIVND (reference sequence). CDR3 length: 15 residues. CDR3 sequence (DNA): TGTGCCAGTAGTCCGCGGACAGGTAGGTTTCAGCCCCAGCATTTT. Amino acid sequence: CASSPRTGRFQPQHF.

The chain combines TRBV5-1 with TRBJ1-4, with D unresolved. The V end was cut by 3 bases, the J end by 0 bases, with 9 bases between. This CDR3 comprises 15 residues. Germline CDR1 reads SGHRS; CDR2 reads YFSETQ. The CDR3 region is CASSYNSATNEKLFF. As DNA, the CDR3 is TGCGCCAGCAGCTATAATAGTGCAACTAATGAAAAACTGTTTTTT.

V is TRBV28 and J is TRBJ2-5; 7 nucleotides align to TRBD1. The V gene's germline CDR1 is MDHEN and CDR2 SYDVKM. This CDR3 has 14 residues. J was trimmed by 5 bases and V by 6 bases; bases with no gene match: 9. CDR3 sequence: CASRTGFIGETQYF. CDR3 DNA sequence: TGTGCCAGCAGGACAGGGTTCATTGGGGAGACCCAGTACTTC. Combining the CDR3 with reference TRBV28 and TRBJ2-5 gives the whole variable domain DVKVTQSSRYLVKRTGEKVFLECVQDMDHENMFWYRQDPGLGLRLIYFSYDVKMKEKGDIPEGYSVSREKKERFSLILESASTNQTSMYLCASRTGFIGETQYFGPGTRLLVL.